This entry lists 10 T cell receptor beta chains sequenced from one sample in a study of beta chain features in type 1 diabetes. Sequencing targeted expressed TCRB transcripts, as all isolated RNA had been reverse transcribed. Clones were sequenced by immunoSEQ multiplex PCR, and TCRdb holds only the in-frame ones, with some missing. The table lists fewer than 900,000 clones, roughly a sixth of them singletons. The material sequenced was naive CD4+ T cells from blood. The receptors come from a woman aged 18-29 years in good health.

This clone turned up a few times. The CDR3 coding sequence is TGCGCCAGCAGCCAAGTTCGGGGGTCTGGGGCCAACGTCCTGACTTTC. Its protein is CASSQVRGSGANVLTF. The rearrangement uses TRBV4-3 and TRBJ2-6, with D possibly being TRBD2 (6 bases). Trimming left V 1 base short and J 1 base short, with 8 bases between. Germline CDR1 LGHNA, CDR2 YSLEER. This CDR3 region has 16 residues.

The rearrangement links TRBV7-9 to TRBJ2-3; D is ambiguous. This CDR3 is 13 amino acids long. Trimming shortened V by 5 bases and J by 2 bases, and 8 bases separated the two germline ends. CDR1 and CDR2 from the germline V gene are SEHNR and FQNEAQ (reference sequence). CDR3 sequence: CASSPDFTDTQYF. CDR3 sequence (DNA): TGTGCCAGCAGCCCAGACTTCACAGATACGCAGTATTTT.

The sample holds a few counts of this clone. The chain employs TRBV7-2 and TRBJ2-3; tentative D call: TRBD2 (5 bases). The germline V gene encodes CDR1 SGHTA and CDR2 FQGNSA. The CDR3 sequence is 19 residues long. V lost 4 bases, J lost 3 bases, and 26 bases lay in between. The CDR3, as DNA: TGTGCCAGCAGCTCAGGAGGATTTTGGAATACCGCCGAGACAGATACGCAGTATTTT. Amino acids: CASSSGGFWNTAETDTQYF.

The CDR3 loop is CASSPAGGGVPDTQYF. In nucleotides, the CDR3 is TGTGCCAGCAGCCCAGCCGGCGGAGGGGTCCCAGATACGCAGTATTTT. The chain employs TRBV7-2 and TRBJ2-3; tentatively, D is TRBD2 (6 bases). This CDR3 region has 16 residues. Trimming took 5 bases from V and 4 from J, leaving 19 bases between them. Germline CDR1 is SGHTA and CDR2 is FQGNSA.

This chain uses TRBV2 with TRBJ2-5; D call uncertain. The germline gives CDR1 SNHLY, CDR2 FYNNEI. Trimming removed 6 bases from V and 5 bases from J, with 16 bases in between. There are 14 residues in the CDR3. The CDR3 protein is CASRATRPLETQYF. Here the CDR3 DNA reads TGTGCCAGCAGGGCGACCCGGCCCCTGGAGACCCAGTACTTC.

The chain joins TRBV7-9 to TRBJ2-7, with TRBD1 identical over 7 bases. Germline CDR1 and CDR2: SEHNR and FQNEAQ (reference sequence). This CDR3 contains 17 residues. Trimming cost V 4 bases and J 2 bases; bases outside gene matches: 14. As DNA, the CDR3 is TGTGCCAGCAGCTCACCGATGACAGACAGGGCAGCCTACGAGCAGTACTTC. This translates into CASSSPMTDRAAYEQYF.

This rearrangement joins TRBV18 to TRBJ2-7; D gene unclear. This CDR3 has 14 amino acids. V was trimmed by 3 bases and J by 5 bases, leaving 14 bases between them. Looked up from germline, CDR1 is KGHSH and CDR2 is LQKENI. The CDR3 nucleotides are TGTGCCAGCTCACCTCGTGACGGTTACGACGAGCAGTACTTC. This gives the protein CASSPRDGYDEQYF. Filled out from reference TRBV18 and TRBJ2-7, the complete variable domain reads NAGVMQNPRHLVRRRGQEARLRCSPMKGHSHVYWYRQLPEEGLKFMVYLQKENIIDESGMPKERFSAEFPKEGPSILRIQQVVRGDSAAYFCASSPRDGYDEQYFGPGTRLTVT.

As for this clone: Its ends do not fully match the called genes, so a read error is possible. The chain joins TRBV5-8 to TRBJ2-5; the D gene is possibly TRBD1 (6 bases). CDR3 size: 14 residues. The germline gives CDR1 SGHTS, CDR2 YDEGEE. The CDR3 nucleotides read TGCGCCAGCAGCCAAGGTCAGGGGTTGGAGACCCAGTACTTC. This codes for CASSQGQGLETQYF.

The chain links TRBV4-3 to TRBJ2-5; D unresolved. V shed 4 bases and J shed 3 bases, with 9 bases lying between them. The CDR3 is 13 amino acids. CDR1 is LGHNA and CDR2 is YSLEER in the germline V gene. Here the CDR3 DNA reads TGCGCCAGCAGCCCGGGCCACAAAGAGACCCAGTACTTC. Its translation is CASSPGHKETQYF.

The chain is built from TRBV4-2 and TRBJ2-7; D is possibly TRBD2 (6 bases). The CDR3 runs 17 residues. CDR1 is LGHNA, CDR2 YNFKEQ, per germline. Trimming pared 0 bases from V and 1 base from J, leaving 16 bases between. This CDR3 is CASSQEPVAVTSYEQYF. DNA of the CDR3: TGTGCCAGCAGCCAAGAGCCAGTAGCGGTTACGTCCTACGAGCAGTACTTC.